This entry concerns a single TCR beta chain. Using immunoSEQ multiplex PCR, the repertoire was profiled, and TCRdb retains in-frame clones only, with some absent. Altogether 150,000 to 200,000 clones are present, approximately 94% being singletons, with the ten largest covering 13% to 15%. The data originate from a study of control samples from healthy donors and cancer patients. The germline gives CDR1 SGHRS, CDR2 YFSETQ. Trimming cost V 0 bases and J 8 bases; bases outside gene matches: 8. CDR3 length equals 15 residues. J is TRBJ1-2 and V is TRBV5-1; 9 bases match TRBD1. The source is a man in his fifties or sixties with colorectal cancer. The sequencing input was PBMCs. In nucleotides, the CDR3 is TGCGCCAGCAGCTTGGTTGGACAGGGGCTCGGAGGCTACACCTTC. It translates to CASSLVGQGLGGYTF.